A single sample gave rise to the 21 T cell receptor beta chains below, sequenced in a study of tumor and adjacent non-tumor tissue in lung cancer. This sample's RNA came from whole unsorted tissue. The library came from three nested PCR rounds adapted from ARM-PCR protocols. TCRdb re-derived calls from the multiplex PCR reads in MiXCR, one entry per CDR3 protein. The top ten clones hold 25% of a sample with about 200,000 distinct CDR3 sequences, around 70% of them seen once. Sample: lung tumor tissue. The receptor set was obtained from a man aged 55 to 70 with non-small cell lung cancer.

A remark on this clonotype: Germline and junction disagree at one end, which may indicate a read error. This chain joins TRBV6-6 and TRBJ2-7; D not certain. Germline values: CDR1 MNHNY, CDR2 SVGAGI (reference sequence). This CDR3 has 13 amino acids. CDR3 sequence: CAGSSQASYEQNF. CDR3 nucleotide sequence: TGTGCCGGCAGTTCCCAGGCCTCCTACGAGCAGAACTTC.

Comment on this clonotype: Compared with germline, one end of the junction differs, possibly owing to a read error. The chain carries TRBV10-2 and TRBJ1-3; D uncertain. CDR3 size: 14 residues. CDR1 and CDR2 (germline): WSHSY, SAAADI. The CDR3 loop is CASSEQSWGITIYF. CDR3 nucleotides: TGCGCAAGCAGTGAACAGTCGTGGGGAATCACCATATATTTT.

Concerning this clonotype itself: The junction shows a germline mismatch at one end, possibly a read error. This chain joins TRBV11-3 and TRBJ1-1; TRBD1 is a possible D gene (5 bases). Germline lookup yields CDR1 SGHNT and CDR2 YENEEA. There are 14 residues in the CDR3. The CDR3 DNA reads TGTGCCAGCAGCTCCGAGGGGAAGTGGTCTGAAGGTTTCTTT. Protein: CASSSEGKWSEGFF.

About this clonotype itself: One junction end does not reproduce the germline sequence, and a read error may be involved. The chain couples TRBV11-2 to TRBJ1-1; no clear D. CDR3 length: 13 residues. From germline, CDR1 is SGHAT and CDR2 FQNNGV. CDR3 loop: CPSSSHMVSEAFF. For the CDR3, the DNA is TGTCCCAGCAGCTCCCACATGGTGAGTGAAGCTTTCTTT. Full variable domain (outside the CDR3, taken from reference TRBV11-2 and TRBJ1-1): EAGVAQSPRYKIIEKRQSVAFWCNPISGHATLYWYQQILGQGPKLLIQFQNNGVVDDSQLPKDRFSAERLKGVDSTLKIQPAKLEDSAVYLCPSSSHMVSEAFFGQGTRLTVV.

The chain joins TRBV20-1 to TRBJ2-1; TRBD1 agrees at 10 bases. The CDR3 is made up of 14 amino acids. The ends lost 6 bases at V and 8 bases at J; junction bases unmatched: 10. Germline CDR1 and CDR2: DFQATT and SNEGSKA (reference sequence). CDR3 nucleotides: TGCAGTGCCCGCCGACAGGGGGCTCGCGATGAGCAGTTCTTC. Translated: CSARRQGARDEQFF.

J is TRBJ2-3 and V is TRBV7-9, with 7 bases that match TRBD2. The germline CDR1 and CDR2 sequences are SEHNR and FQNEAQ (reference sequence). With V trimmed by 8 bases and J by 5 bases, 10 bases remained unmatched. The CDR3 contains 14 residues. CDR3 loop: CASASGKRKDTQYF. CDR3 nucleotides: TGTGCCAGCGCCAGCGGGAAACGGAAAGATACGCAGTATTTT.

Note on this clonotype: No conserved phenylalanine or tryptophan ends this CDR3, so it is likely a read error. In nucleotides, the CDR3 is TGTGCCAGCAGTTCGTTAGCGGCCCACTACGGGCAGTACCTC. Encoded protein: CASSSLAAHYGQYL. V usage is TRBV12-3 or TRBV12-4 and J usage is TRBJ2-7; possible D gene TRBD2, 6 bases. The CDR3 totals 14 residues.

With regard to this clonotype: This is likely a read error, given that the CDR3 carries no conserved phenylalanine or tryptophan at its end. This CDR3 is CASSLAGFLNTGELFV. Here the CDR3 DNA reads TGTGCCAGCAGCTTAGCGGGATTTCTTAACACCGGGGAGCTGTTTGTT. The chain carries TRBV11-2 and TRBJ2-2; possible D gene TRBD2, 5 bases. The CDR3 sequence is 16 residues long. Trimming stripped 1 base from V and 2 bases from J, with 11 bases between. Germline assignment: CDR1 SGHAT and CDR2 FQNNGV.

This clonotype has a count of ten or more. The CDR3 DNA sequence: TGTGCCAGCAGTCTACTAGCGGGAGGGTGGGGTGAGCAGTTCTTC. Its translation is CASSLLAGGWGEQFF. The J gene is TRBJ2-1, the V gene TRBV6-5; 13 bases are a match to TRBD2. This CDR3 has 15 amino acids. The J segment lost 9 bases and the V segment lost 5 bases, leaving 7 bases of the junction unmatched. CDR1 is MNHEY, CDR2 SVGAGI, per germline.

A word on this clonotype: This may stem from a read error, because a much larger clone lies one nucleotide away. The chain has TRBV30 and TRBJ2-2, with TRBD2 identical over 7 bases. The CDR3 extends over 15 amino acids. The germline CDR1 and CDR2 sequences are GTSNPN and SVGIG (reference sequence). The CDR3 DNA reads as TGTGCCTGGAGTGTTTCTAGCGGTTTCACCGGGGAGCTGTTATTT. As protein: CAWSVSSGFTGELLF.

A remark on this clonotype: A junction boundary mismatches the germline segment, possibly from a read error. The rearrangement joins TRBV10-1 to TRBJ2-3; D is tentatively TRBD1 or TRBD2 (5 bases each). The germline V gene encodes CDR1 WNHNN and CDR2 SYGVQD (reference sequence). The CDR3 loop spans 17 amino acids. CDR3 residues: CATSEEAGAHSTDTQYF. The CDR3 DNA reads TGCGCCACCAGTGAGGAGGCCGGGGCCCACAGCACAGATACGCAGTATTTT.

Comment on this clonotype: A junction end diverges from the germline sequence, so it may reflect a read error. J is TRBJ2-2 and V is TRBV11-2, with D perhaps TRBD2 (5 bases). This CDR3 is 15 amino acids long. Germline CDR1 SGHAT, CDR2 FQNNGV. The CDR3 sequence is CASSFRTAGTGEPIF. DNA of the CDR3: TGTGCCAGCAGCTTTCGGACCGCGGGCACCGGGGAGCCGATTTTT.

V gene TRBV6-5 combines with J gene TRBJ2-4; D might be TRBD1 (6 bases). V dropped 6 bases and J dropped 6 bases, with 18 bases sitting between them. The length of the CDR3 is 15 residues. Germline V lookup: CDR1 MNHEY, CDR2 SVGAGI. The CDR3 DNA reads TGTGCCAGCAGCCCCCCAGGGGCGGGTGGAAACATTCAGTACTTC. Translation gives CASSPPGAGGNIQYF.

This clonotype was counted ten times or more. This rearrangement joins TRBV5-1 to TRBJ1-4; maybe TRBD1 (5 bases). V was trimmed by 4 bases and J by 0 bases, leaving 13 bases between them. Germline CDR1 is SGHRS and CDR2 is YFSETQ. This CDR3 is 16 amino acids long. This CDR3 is CASSRSDSATNEKLFF. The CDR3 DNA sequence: TGCGCCAGCAGCCGAAGCGACAGCGCAACTAATGAAAAACTGTTTTTT.

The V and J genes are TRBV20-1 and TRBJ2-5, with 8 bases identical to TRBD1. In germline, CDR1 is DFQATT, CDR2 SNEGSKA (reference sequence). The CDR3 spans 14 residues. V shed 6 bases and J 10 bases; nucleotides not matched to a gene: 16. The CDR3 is CSATTDRGRDNQYF. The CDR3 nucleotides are TGCAGTGCGACGACCGACAGGGGTCGAGATAACCAGTACTTC.

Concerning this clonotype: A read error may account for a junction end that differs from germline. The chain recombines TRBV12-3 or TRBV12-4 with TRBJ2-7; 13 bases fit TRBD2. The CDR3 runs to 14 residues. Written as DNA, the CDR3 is TGTGCCAGCAGTTTAGGGACTAGCGGGAGCGAGCAGTGCTTC. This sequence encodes CASSLGTSGSEQCF.

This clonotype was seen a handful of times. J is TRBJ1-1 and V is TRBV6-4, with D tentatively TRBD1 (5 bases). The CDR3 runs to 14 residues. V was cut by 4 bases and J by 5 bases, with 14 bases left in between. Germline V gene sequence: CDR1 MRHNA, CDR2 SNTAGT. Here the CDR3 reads CASSVGGDRTEAFF. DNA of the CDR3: TGTGCCAGCAGTGTGGGAGGGGATCGGACTGAAGCTTTCTTT.

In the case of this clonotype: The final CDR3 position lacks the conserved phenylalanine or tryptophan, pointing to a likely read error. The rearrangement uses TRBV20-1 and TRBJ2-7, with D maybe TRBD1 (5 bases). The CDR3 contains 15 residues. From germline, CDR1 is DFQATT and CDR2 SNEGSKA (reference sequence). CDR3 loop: CSVRDLAGFTYEQYL. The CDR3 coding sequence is TGCAGTGTTAGAGACTTGGCAGGGTTTACCTACGAGCAGTACTTG.

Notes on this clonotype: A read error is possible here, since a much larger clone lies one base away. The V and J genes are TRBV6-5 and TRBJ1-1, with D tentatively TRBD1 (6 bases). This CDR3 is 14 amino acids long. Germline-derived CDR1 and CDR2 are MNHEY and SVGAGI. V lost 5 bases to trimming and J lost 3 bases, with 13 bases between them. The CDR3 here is CASSHRQGYTEAFF. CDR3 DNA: TGTGCCAGCAGTCACAGGCAGGGGTACACTGAAGCTTTCTTT.

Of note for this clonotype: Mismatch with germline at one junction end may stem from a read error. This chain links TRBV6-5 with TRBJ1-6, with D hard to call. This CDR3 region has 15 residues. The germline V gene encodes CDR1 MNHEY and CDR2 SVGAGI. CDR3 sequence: CPSSYLGSYDSPLHF. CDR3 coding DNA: TGTCCCAGCAGTTACCTGGGTTCCTATGATTCACCCCTCCACTTT.

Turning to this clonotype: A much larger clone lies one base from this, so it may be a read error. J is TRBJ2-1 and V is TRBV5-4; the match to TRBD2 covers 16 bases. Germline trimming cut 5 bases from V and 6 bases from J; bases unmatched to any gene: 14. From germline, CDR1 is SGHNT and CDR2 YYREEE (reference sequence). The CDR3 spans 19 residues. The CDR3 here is CASSRPVIGTSGGANEQFF. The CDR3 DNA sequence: TGTGCCAGCAGTCGACCCGTGATCGGGACTAGCGGGGGGGCCAATGAGCAGTTCTTC. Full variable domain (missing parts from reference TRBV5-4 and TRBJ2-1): ETGVTQSPTHLIKTRGQQVTLRCSSQSGHNTVSWYQQALGQGPQFIFQYYREEENGRGNFPPRFSGLQFPNYSSELNVNALELDDSALYLCASSRPVIGTSGGANEQFFGPGTRLTVL.